What follows is one T cell receptor beta chain and its context. The CDR3 length is 13 residues. The germline V and J ends were trimmed by 2 bases and 0 bases, with 4 bases remaining between them. The data are from a study of tumor-infiltrating lymphocytes in primary liver carcinoma. Starting material of 500 ng total RNA yielded TCR beta cDNA via a constant-region primer. Libraries covering TCR beta were generated through three nested multiplex PCR rounds (using a slightly modified ARM-PCR). A C-beta reverse primer and TRBV1-TRBV30 forward primers served in each of the first two PCR rounds, at approximately 10 cycles apiece. TCRdb recomputed calls from the multiplex PCR reads with MiXCR, one row per CDR3 protein. The sample lists approximately 310,000 distinct CDR3 sequences, 60% to 80% seen once, with approximately 9.4% in the top ten. The researchers obtained blood RNA from unsorted whole blood and also extracted germline DNA.

Material for sequencing was peripheral blood. The V call is TRBV12-3 or TRBV12-4, the J call TRBJ1-1; no clear D gene. The receptor's source is a middle-aged man with primary liver carcinoma and hepatitis B virus infection. In nucleotides, the CDR3 is TGTGCCAGCAGTTTAAAGGTGAACACTGAAGCTTTCTTT. Translating it yields CASSLKVNTEAFF.